The 28 T cell receptor beta chains presented below share a single source sample, sequenced in a study of blood T cell repertoires in COVID-19. Only in-frame clones appear in the TCRdb table, and some are missing; sequencing was by immunoSEQ multiplex PCR. The data show approximately 180,000 clones, more than 80% seen once. The sample taken for sequencing was PBMCs or T cells enriched from blood (not recorded which). The source of these receptors is a man aged 35-49 years who had recovered from COVID-19.

Only one count was recorded for this clone. The V and J genes are TRBV9 and TRBJ1-6, with 7 positions matching TRBD1. Germline CDR1 SGDLS, CDR2 YYNGEE. V was pared by 4 bases and J by 6 bases, with 7 bases of the junction left unmatched. This CDR3 has 15 residues. This chain's CDR3 is CASSTGTDFNSPLHF. The CDR3 DNA sequence: TGTGCCAGCAGCACAGGGACAGATTTTAATTCACCCCTCCACTTT. The full variable domain, rest sourced from reference TRBV9 and TRBJ1-6, is DSGVTQTPKHLITATGQRVTLRCSPRSGDLSVYWYQQSLDQGLQFLIQYYNGEERAKGNILERFSAQQFPDLHSELNLSSLELGDSALYFCASSTGTDFNSPLHFGNGTRLTVT.

The chain couples TRBV14 to TRBJ2-7; 9 positions agree with TRBD2. Trimming at V came to 1 base and at J to 3 bases, leaving 4 bases not matched to a gene. The CDR3 runs 15 residues. Germline V CDR1 and CDR2: SGHDN, FVKESK. In nucleotides, the CDR3 is TGTGCCAGCAGCCAAGGGACTAGCGCCTTCTACGAGCAGTACTTC. Translated, it gives CASSQGTSAFYEQYF.

V is TRBV7-6 and J is TRBJ1-5, with D maybe TRBD1 (6 bases). Germline CDR1 and CDR2: SGHVS and FNYEAQ. The V gene lost 3 bases and the J gene lost 5 bases, with 11 bases spanning the gap. There are 14 residues in the CDR3. The CDR3 sequence: CASSLGAGHQPQHF. CDR3 bases: TGTGCCAGCAGCTTGGGGGCTGGTCATCAGCCCCAGCATTTT.

This clone was counted once. The DNA for the CDR3 is TGTGCCAGCAGTTCCCCCTGGGGGGGCCGGGATCAGCCCCAGCATTTT. It translates to CASSSPWGGRDQPQHF. The chain combines TRBV6-2 or TRBV6-3 with TRBJ1-5; a weak D match, TRBD1 (6 bases). The germline V gene has CDR1 MNHEY and CDR2 SVGEGT. The germline V and J ends were trimmed by 4 bases and 5 bases, with 18 bases remaining between them. The CDR3 length is 16 residues.

The table lists this clone with a few counts. The rearrangement uses TRBV28 and TRBJ2-1; no reliable D call. This CDR3 is 13 amino acids long. Germline V gene lookup returns CDR1 MDHEN and CDR2 SYDVKM. The V and J ends lost 2 bases and 6 bases respectively, with 8 bases between them. CDR3 sequence (DNA): TGTGCCAGCAGTTTAGGCGGCCGCAATGAGCAGTTCTTC. The encoded protein is CASSLGGRNEQFF. Looking up the rest from reference TRBV28 and TRBJ2-1 gives the full variable domain: DVKVTQSSRYLVKRTGEKVFLECVQDMDHENMFWYRQDPGLGLRLIYFSYDVKMKEKGDIPEGYSVSREKKERFSLILESASTNQTSMYLCASSLGGRNEQFFGPGTRLTVL.

The gene calls are TRBV28 and TRBJ2-5; 8 bases line up with TRBD1. The germline CDR1 and CDR2 sequences are MDHEN and SYDVKM. The CDR3 runs to 15 residues. V lost 5 bases to trimming and J lost 5 bases; unmatched junction nucleotides: 10. CDR3 sequence: CASSPADRAGETQYF. The CDR3 DNA sequence: TGTGCCAGCAGTCCAGCGGACAGGGCAGGCGAGACCCAGTACTTC. Full variable domain (outside the CDR3, taken from reference TRBV28 and TRBJ2-5): DVKVTQSSRYLVKRTGEKVFLECVQDMDHENMFWYRQDPGLGLRLIYFSYDVKMKEKGDIPEGYSVSREKKERFSLILESASTNQTSMYLCASSPADRAGETQYFGPGTRLLVL.

This clone was observed a single time. CDR3 amino acids: CASFGTTSGSLDEQFF. CDR3 DNA sequence: TGTGCCAGCTTCGGGACGACTAGCGGGAGTTTGGATGAGCAGTTCTTC. The J gene is TRBJ2-1, the V gene TRBV9; TRBD2 matches 12 bases. The CDR3 is made up of 16 amino acids. Germline lookup yields CDR1 SGDLS and CDR2 YYNGEE. V lost 7 bases, J lost 8 bases, and 13 bases stayed unmatched. Full variable domain (rest looked up from reference TRBV9 and TRBJ2-1): DSGVTQTPKHLITATGQRVTLRCSPRSGDLSVYWYQQSLDQGLQFLIQYYNGEERAKGNILERFSAQQFPDLHSELNLSSLELGDSALYFCASFGTTSGSLDEQFFGPGTRLTVL.

The chain is built from TRBV25-1 and TRBJ1-3; 9 bases align to TRBD1. The CDR3 spans 16 residues. The J segment lost 2 bases and the V segment lost 5 bases, leaving 7 bases of the junction unmatched. CDR1 and CDR2 from the germline V gene are MGHDK and SYGVNS. Written as DNA, the CDR3 is TGTGCCAGCAGTACACAACAGGGGGCCCCTGGAAACACCATATATTTT. Protein: CASSTQQGAPGNTIYF.

The DNA for the CDR3 is TGTGCCAGCAGCGCCCGGACAGGGAGCCTACGCAATCAGCCCCAGCATTTT. Amino acids: CASSARTGSLRNQPQHF. V gene TRBV5-6 combines with J gene TRBJ1-5, with 8 bases lining up with TRBD1. Germline assignment: CDR1 SGHDT and CDR2 YYEEEE. This CDR3 is built from 17 residues. Losses at the gene ends were 4 bases for V and 2 bases for J; bases not matched to a gene: 11.

The chain combines TRBV29-1 with TRBJ1-5, with D tentatively TRBD1 (6 bases). From germline, CDR1 is SQVTM and CDR2 ANQGSEA. The CDR3 is made up of 13 amino acids. V was pared by 4 bases and J by 3 bases, with 10 bases between. This CDR3 reads CSVGGHLNQPQHF. CDR3 nucleotide sequence: TGCAGCGTTGGGGGACACCTCAATCAGCCCCAGCATTTT.

This clone came up many times. J is TRBJ1-2 and V is TRBV3-1 (or the pseudogene TRBV3-2); D might be TRBD1 (5 bases). Trimming took off 1 base at V and 5 bases at J, with 8 bases between the two ends. CDR3 length equals 13 residues. Germline lookup yields CDR1 LGHDT and CDR2 YNNKEL (reference sequence). CDR3 coding DNA: TGTGCCAGCAGCCAAGGGGGCGGATATGGCTACACCTTC. This translates into CASSQGGGYGYTF.

This clone was seen many times. The chain joins TRBV24-1 to TRBJ2-3; possible D gene TRBD2, 6 bases. V gave up 2 bases and J gave up 2 bases, with 10 bases separating them. The CDR3 is 15 residues long. The germline CDR1 and CDR2 sequences are KGHDR and SFDVKD. CDR3 bases: TGTGCCACCAGTGATTACCGGGACTCCACAGATACGCAGTATTTT. Residues: CATSDYRDSTDTQYF.

V gene TRBV5-1 combines with J gene TRBJ2-2, with D perhaps matching TRBD1 (5 bases). The ends were cut back, 3 bases at V and 0 bases at J, with 6 bases in the middle. Germline V gene data show CDR1 as SGHRS and CDR2 as YFSETQ. This CDR3 is built from 14 residues. The DNA of the CDR3 is TGCGCCAGCAGCTGGACACCGAACACCGGGGAGCTGTTTTTT. This encodes CASSWTPNTGELFF.

The chain recombines TRBV11-3 with TRBJ2-1; 7 positions match TRBD2. Germline V gene sequence: CDR1 SGHNT, CDR2 YENEEA. The CDR3 is 13 amino acids. Trimming at V came to 8 bases and at J to 8 bases, leaving 9 bases not matched to a gene. Here the CDR3 DNA reads TGTGCCAGCTCCAAGTTGGCGGGGGATGAGCAGTTCTTC. Translating gives CASSKLAGDEQFF.

The gene calls are TRBV7-9 and TRBJ2-1, with TRBD2 matching over 7 bases. Losses at the gene ends were 6 bases for V and 9 bases for J; bases not matched to a gene: 20. The CDR3 extends over 17 amino acids. Germline CDR1 SEHNR, CDR2 FQNEAQ (reference sequence). The CDR3 coding sequence is TGTGCCAGCAGTTCCACCTGGGAGGGAGGAGGGTGGACTGAGCAGTTCTTC. Its translation is CASSSTWEGGGWTEQFF.

The chain combines TRBV30 with TRBJ2-5, with 16 bases aligning to TRBD2. Losses at the gene ends were 6 bases for V and 7 bases for J; bases not matched to a gene: 5. The CDR3 totals 14 residues. The germline V gene encodes CDR1 GTSNPN and CDR2 SVGIG (reference sequence). Written as DNA, the CDR3 is TGTGCCTGCCCTGGGACTAGCGGGGGGGCGACCCAGTACTTC. Encoded protein: CACPGTSGGATQYF.

The gene calls are TRBV5-1 and TRBJ2-2, with D possibly TRBD1 on 6 matching bases. Germline V gene data show CDR1 as SGHRS and CDR2 as YFSETQ. CDR3 length: 14 residues. With 8 bases removed from V and 5 bases from J, the gap between germline ends came to 16 bases. This CDR3 is CASLPGHSTGELFF. The CDR3 nucleotides are TGCGCCAGTTTACCGGGACATTCGACCGGGGAGCTGTTTTTT. Looking up the rest from reference TRBV5-1 and TRBJ2-2 gives the full variable domain: KAGVTQTPRYLIKTRGQQVTLSCSPISGHRSVSWYQQTPGQGLQFLFEYFSETQRNKGNFPGRFSGRQFSNSRSEMNVSTLELGDSALYLCASLPGHSTGELFFGEGSRLTVL.

The CDR3 reads CASQDSHYGYTF. For the CDR3, the DNA is TGTGCCAGCCAAGACAGCCACTATGGCTACACCTTC. This chain links TRBV2 with TRBJ1-2; the D gene is possibly TRBD1 (5 bases). The CDR3 has 12 amino acids. Germline V gene data show CDR1 as SNHLY and CDR2 as FYNNEI. V dropped 8 bases and J dropped 3 bases, with 10 bases sitting between them.

The CDR3 loop reads CASSPSQGRPEHNEQFF. The CDR3 nucleotides read TGTGCCAGCAGTCCCTCGCAGGGGCGTCCGGAACACAATGAGCAGTTCTTC. The rearrangement joins TRBV28 to TRBJ2-1; D might be TRBD1 (6 bases). Trimming removed 5 bases at V and 5 bases at J, with 22 bases between. CDR1 and CDR2 from the germline V gene are MDHEN and SYDVKM. CDR3 length equals 17 residues.

This chain joins TRBV30 and TRBJ1-5, with D unclear. The CDR3 loop spans 13 amino acids. The V end was cut by 1 base, the J end by 7 bases, with 11 bases between. The V gene's germline CDR1 is GTSNPN and CDR2 SVGIG (reference sequence). The CDR3 DNA follows: TGTGCCTGGAGTGAGAGGGCCGGCCAGCCCCAGCATTTT. Amino acids: CAWSERAGQPQHF.

The V call is TRBV5-6, the J call TRBJ1-1; 11 bases match TRBD1. This CDR3 spans 15 amino acids. The trim removed 4 bases at V and 2 bases at J, leaving 4 bases unmatched. Germline CDR1 SGHDT, CDR2 YYEEEE. CDR3 sequence (DNA): TGTGCCAGCAGCCCTGGGACAGGGGGAAACACTGAAGCTTTCTTT. Its protein is CASSPGTGGNTEAFF.

The CDR3 protein is CASSRDRGKNTIYF. The DNA of the CDR3 is TGTGCCAGCAGCAGGGACAGGGGCAAAAACACCATATATTTT. The rearrangement uses TRBV7-9 and TRBJ1-3; 10 nucleotides agree with TRBD1. J lost 6 bases, V lost 5 bases, and 4 bases had no gene match. The germline V gene encodes CDR1 SEHNR and CDR2 FQNEAQ (reference sequence). The CDR3 is made up of 14 amino acids. Supplemented by reference TRBV7-9 and TRBJ1-3, the full variable domain reads DTGVSQNPRHKITKRGQNVTFRCDPISEHNRLYWYRQTLGQGPEFLTYFQNEAQLEKSRLLSDRFSAERPKGSFSTLEIQRTEQGDSAMYLCASSRDRGKNTIYFGEGSWLTVV.

V usage is TRBV30 and J usage is TRBJ2-1, with unresolved D. Germline V gene lookup returns CDR1 GTSNPN and CDR2 SVGIG (reference sequence). V was pared by 1 base and J by 8 bases, with 12 bases between. This CDR3 spans 13 amino acids. Here the CDR3 reads CAWSEVAVHEQFF. CDR3 coding DNA: TGTGCCTGGAGTGAGGTAGCAGTCCATGAGCAGTTCTTC. Looking up the rest from reference TRBV30 and TRBJ2-1 gives the full variable domain: SQTIHQWPATLVQPVGSPLSLECTVEGTSNPNLYWYRQAAGRGLQLLFYSVGIGQISSEVPQNLSASRPQDRQFILSSKKLLLSDSGFYLCAWSEVAVHEQFFGPGTRLTVL.

The chain has TRBV6-5 and TRBJ1-3; D might be TRBD1 (5 bases). Germline CDR1 is MNHEY and CDR2 is SVGAGI. The CDR3 has 14 residues. V was cut by 6 bases and J by 0 bases, with 9 bases left in between. DNA for the CDR3: TGTGCCAGCAGCGCTGACAGCTCTGGAAACACCATATATTTT. Encoded protein: CASSADSSGNTIYF.

The gene calls are TRBV3-1 (or the pseudogene TRBV3-2) and TRBJ1-6, with 9 bases lining up with TRBD1. The V and J ends lost 10 bases and 5 bases, in that order; junction bases with no gene match: 6. Germline V CDR1 and CDR2: LGHDT, YNNKEL (reference sequence). The CDR3 is made up of 14 amino acids. The CDR3 region is CATRDRENNSPLHF. The CDR3, as DNA: TGTGCCACCAGGGACAGGGAGAATAATTCACCCCTCCACTTT.

The rearrangement links TRBV12-3 or TRBV12-4 to TRBJ1-6; weak D call: TRBD1 (6 bases). The V and J ends lost 1 base and 14 bases respectively, with 12 bases between them. The CDR3 runs 13 residues. The DNA of the CDR3 is TGTGCCAGCAGTTTAGGCCAGGGGCCAGCCCTCCACTTT. The encoded protein is CASSLGQGPALHF.

The rearrangement uses TRBV29-1 and TRBJ1-4, with TRBD1 matching over 10 bases. The CDR3 spans 12 residues. V lost 6 bases, J lost 8 bases, and 3 bases stayed unmatched. Germline lookup yields CDR1 SQVTM and CDR2 ANQGSEA. The CDR3 sequence: CSVSGQGEKLFF. The CDR3 region has the DNA TGCAGCGTCTCGGGACAGGGGGAAAAACTGTTTTTT.

This chain uses TRBV7-9 with TRBJ1-2, with a possible D match to TRBD1 (6 bases). Deletions cut 1 base from V and 7 bases from J, with 13 bases between. The CDR3 sequence is 14 residues long. Looked up from germline, CDR1 is SEHNR and CDR2 is FQNEAQ (reference sequence). The CDR3 bases are TGTGCCAGCAGCTTAGTTAGGACAGTTGCTGGCTACACCTTC. This translates into CASSLVRTVAGYTF.